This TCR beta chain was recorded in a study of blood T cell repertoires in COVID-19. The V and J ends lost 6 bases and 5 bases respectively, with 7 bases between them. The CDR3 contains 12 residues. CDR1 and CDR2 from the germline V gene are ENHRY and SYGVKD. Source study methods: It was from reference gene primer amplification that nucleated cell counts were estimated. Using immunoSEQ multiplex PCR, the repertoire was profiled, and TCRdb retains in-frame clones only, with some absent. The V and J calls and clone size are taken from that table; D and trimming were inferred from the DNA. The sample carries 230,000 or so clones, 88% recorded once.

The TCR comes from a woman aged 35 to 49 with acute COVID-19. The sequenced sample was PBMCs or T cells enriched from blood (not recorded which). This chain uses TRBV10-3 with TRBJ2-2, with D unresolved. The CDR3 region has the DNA TGTGCCATCAGGGCCCAGACCGGGGAGCTGTTTTTT. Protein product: CAIRAQTGELFF.